This T cell receptor (beta chain) appears in the sequencing data of a study of T cells after yellow fever vaccination (dated by TCRdb to about 2019). For the study in its entirety: The SMART-Seq v4 Ultra Low Input RNA kit was used to prepare libraries from fractions with low cell numbers. To follow T-cell clones before and after primary and booster YFV17D yellow fever vaccination, bulk TCR alpha and beta repertoires were sequenced over time. Two healthy male donors, one aged 18 to 30 and one aged 30 to 40 years, made up the cohort. Blood was drawn at multiple timepoints before and after primary and secondary immunization, with bulk PBMC replicates and cell subsets isolated.

From a lookup of the germline V gene (reference sequence), CDR1 and CDR2 are LGHDT and YNNKEL. The CDR3 holds 19 amino acids from the cysteine to the phenylalanine. Here the CDR3 DNA is all that survives: 57 bases in frame from base 1. Trimming leaves V shorter by 5 bases and J shorter by 3 bases, with the junction holding 15 bases beyond the gene matches. The treatment or condition label here, explained by the study, means: live attenuated yellow fever vaccine strain. Two biological replicates of bulk PBMCs were collected at each blood-draw timepoint. PBMCs were isolated from peripheral blood using a standard Ficoll-Paque protocol. TriZol was used to extract RNA from bulk PBMCs, from CD4 and CD8 fractions, and from dextramer-positive and dextramer-negative fractions. Overall results and qualifications from the work: After the booster, most clones that had expanded after primary vaccination were detected again (about 95% of CD4 and around nine tenths of CD8), suggesting broad maintenance of memory. Computational filtering was required because FACS-sorted repertoires could contain abundant contaminating clonotypes from the bulk population. Because only a couple of donors were included in the study, the extent to which the findings can be generalized is limited. Compared with the primary T-cell response, the secondary T-cell response was weaker but faster, peaking on day 5 rather than day 15. A small fraction of clonotypes showed up in both the CD4 and CD8 compartments, probably as a result of convergent recombination.

TCR cDNA was synthesized by 5'RACE template switching, through which a universal primer site and unique molecular identifiers were introduced. Priming for cDNA synthesis came from both the TCR alpha and TCR beta constant segments. Two PCR steps were used to amplify libraries, with sample barcodes and sequencing adapters being added in the second step. Sequencing of the libraries was done on either Illumina HiSeq 2500 (2x100 bp) or NovaSeq (2x150 bp). Per the original workflow: MIGEC was used to demultiplex reads and collapse the reads into UMI consensus sequences, and MiXCR was used for V(D)J alignment. Using edgeR on replicate PBMC samples, clonotypes were called vaccine-responding if FDR was below 0.01 and the log2 fold change was above 5 up to day 15. Each bulk clonotype was labeled CD4 or CD8 based on which sequenced repertoire, CD4 or CD8, contained the clonotype at higher abundance. Using fastp at Q25 and MiXCR, TCRdb reprocessed the public reads and kept productive beta chains. Identical CDR3 proteins give one entry, which carries the most common genes and DNA. These V and J calls originate from TCRdb's pipeline instead of the authors' own analysis. For this sample the table gives some 350,000 distinct CDR3 sequences, of which approximately 10% were detected only once. Together, the top ten hold roughly 18% of the sample.

Comment on this clonotype: No antigen is known for it. Base qualities are not at hand, and no much larger clone is one base apart.

The receptor comes from a man aged 18 to 35 who received the YFV17D yellow fever vaccine. The source material was PBMCs, sampled on the day of the first yellow fever vaccination. Rearrangement joined TRBV3-1 to TRBJ2-2; 10 junctional bases match TRBD2. Here is the DNA: TGTGCCAGCAGCGCTCTAGCGGGGGCGTTCTTTCGGGACACCGGGGAGCTGTTTTTT. Its coded protein is CASSALAGAFFRDTGELFF.